This T cell receptor beta chain stems from a study of T cells after yellow fever vaccination. Across the study: Libraries from low-cell-number fractions were prepared with the SMART-Seq v4 Ultra Low Input RNA kit.

Overall study results and limits: A secondary response was less intense yet reached its peak sooner, at day 5 versus 15. The appearance of a small share of clonotypes in both CD4 and CD8 compartments was observed.

CDR1 is SGHTA, CDR2 FQGNSA, per germline. V gave up 2 bases and J gave up 0 bases, with 11 bases separating them. This CDR3 is 16 amino acids long. The authors made TCR cDNA by 5'RACE template switching, adding a universal primer site and UMIs. TCRdb processed the 5' RACE reads anew with MiXCR; each CDR3 protein has one entry. In the table there are about 320,000 distinct CDR3 sequences, approximately 4% of which are singletons. There are many counts of this clonotype. Antigen unknown. The chain is built from TRBV7-2 and TRBJ1-3; maybe TRBD1 (6 bases). The sequenced sample was PBMCs, obtained 15 days after the yellow fever booster vaccination. The sequence was obtained from a man aged 18-30 years who received the YFV17D yellow fever vaccine. DNA for the CDR3: TGTGCCAGCAGCTTACAGGGGCCCCACTCTGGAAACACCATATATTTT. It specifies CASSLQGPHSGNTIYF.